Listed here are 30 T cell receptor beta chains from one sample, sequenced in a study of T cell repertoires in cytomegalovirus infection. Each CDR3 protein gets one entry after TCRdb re-called the reads with MiXCR. The data show 380,000 or so distinct CDR3 sequences, roughly a third seen once. For these TCRs, the target antigens are not known. The specimen comprised cultured PBMCs, sampled from culture after CMV antigen stimulation. Source of these receptors: a human donor in good health (CMV status not recorded). Some clones in this sample may be carry-over from other donors' samples.

This clonotype has ten or more counts. V is TRBV7-2 and J is TRBJ2-7; the D is unclear. Trimming took off 4 bases at V and 2 bases at J, with 6 bases between the two ends. Germline loops: CDR1 SGHTA, CDR2 FQGNSA. CDR3 length equals 12 residues. This chain's CDR3 is CASSSLTYEQYF. The DNA of the CDR3 is TGTGCCAGCAGCTCCTTAACCTACGAGCAGTACTTC.

In its sample, this clonotype was seen a few times. This chain uses TRBV29-1 with TRBJ2-5; perhaps D is TRBD1 or TRBD2 (5 bases each). Trimming took 3 bases from V and 3 from J, leaving 8 bases between them. Germline assignment: CDR1 SQVTM and CDR2 ANQGSEA. This CDR3 contains 12 residues. The CDR3, as DNA: TGCAGCGTTGACAGGGACGAAGAGACCCAGTACTTC. The encoded protein is CSVDRDEETQYF.

This clonotype was seen more than once but under ten times. The J gene is TRBJ1-2, the V gene TRBV28; D might be TRBD1 (5 bases). V lost 5 bases, J lost 6 bases, and 16 bases lay in between. CDR1 MDHEN and CDR2 SYDVKM come from the germline V gene. This CDR3 has 14 residues. This chain's CDR3 is CASSLEVRGDGYTF. DNA of the CDR3: TGTGCCAGCAGTCTCGAAGTAAGGGGTGATGGCTACACCTTC.

This clonotype was counted between two and nine times. V and J are TRBV7-9 and TRBJ2-7; TRBD2 agrees at 9 bases. CDR3 size: 16 residues. Germline CDR1 and CDR2: SEHNR and FQNEAQ (reference sequence). The V segment lost 4 bases and the J segment 1 base; nucleotides outside the gene matches: 8. CDR3 bases: TGTGCCAGCAGCTCGGCCGTAGCGGGAGAGTCCTACGAGCAGTACTTC. Its translation is CASSSAVAGESYEQYF. The full variable domain, in which reference TRBV7-9 and TRBJ2-7 provide the parts outside the CDR3, is DTGVSQNPRHKITKRGQNVTFRCDPISEHNRLYWYRQTLGQGPEFLTYFQNEAQLEKSRLLSDRFSAERPKGSFSTLEIQRTEQGDSAMYLCASSSAVAGESYEQYFGPGTRLTVT.

The chain carries TRBV7-2 and TRBJ2-7, with 9 bases identical to TRBD2. J gave up 0 bases and V 1 base, and 4 bases lay outside the gene matches. This CDR3 spans 16 amino acids. Germline-derived CDR1 and CDR2 are SGHTA and FQGNSA. CDR3 DNA: TGTGCCAGCAGCTTAGGGCTAGCGGGGACCTCCTACGAGCAGTACTTC. Protein: CASSLGLAGTSYEQYF.

J is TRBJ1-5 and V is TRBV10-3, with D hard to call. The CDR3 loop spans 14 amino acids. Germline values: CDR1 ENHRY, CDR2 SYGVKD. V was pared by 3 bases and J by 4 bases, with 10 bases between. The CDR3 region has the DNA TGTGCCATCAGTGACGGCCGATTTAATCAGCCCCAGCATTTT. Amino acids: CAISDGRFNQPQHF.

The gene calls are TRBV20-1 and TRBJ1-1; D is ambiguous. CDR1 DFQATT and CDR2 SNEGSKA come from the germline V gene (reference sequence). Trimming cost V 6 bases and J 1 base, with 9 bases left between them. This CDR3 contains 12 residues. The CDR3 nucleotides are TGCAGTGCGGTCCGACAGAACACTGAAGCTTTCTTT. Its protein product is CSAVRQNTEAFF.

This clonotype has more than one count but fewer than ten. The chain carries TRBV4-1 and TRBJ2-1, with D perhaps matching TRBD1 (5 bases). CDR3 length: 12 amino acids. Germline assignment: CDR1 MGHRA and CDR2 YSYEKL. Between the trimmed V and J ends, which lost 8 bases and 5 bases, there was a span of 10 bases. CDR3 region: CASPKGDNEQFF. CDR3 DNA sequence: TGCGCCAGCCCAAAAGGGGACAATGAGCAGTTCTTC.

This sequence joins TRBV11-2 and TRBJ2-1; 11 bases line up with TRBD1. The CDR3 sequence is 14 residues long. The V and J ends lost 3 bases and 5 bases, in that order; junction bases with no gene match: 0. Germline lookup yields CDR1 SGHAT and CDR2 FQNNGV. The CDR3 sequence is CASSLGQGDNEQFF. The DNA of the CDR3 is TGTGCCAGCAGCTTGGGACAGGGGGACAATGAGCAGTTCTTC.

This clonotype was detected a few times. The CDR3 sequence: CASSLAGRQGKTGELFF. The CDR3 DNA is TGTGCCAGCAGCTTAGCGGGGAGACAGGGAAAGACCGGGGAGCTGTTTTTT. This sequence joins TRBV7-2 and TRBJ2-2; TRBD1 agrees at 7 bases. The CDR3 sequence is 17 residues long. Trimming cost V 0 bases and J 5 bases; bases outside gene matches: 9. Looked up from germline, CDR1 is SGHTA and CDR2 is FQGNSA.

The chain joins TRBV7-2 to TRBJ2-7, with D perhaps matching TRBD1 or TRBD2 (6 bases each). CDR1 SGHTA and CDR2 FQGNSA come from the germline V gene. This CDR3 is 12 amino acids long. V was trimmed by 6 bases and J by 5 bases, leaving 11 bases between them. The CDR3: CASSRGLDEQYF. In DNA, the CDR3 is TGTGCCAGCAGTCGGGGGCTGGACGAGCAGTACTTC. The entire variable domain, with the rest obtained from reference TRBV7-2 and TRBJ2-7, is as follows: GAGVSQSPSNKVTEKGKDVELRCDPISGHTALYWYRQSLGQGLEFLIYFQGNSAPDKSGLPSDRFSAERTGGSVSTLTIQRTQQEDSAVYLCASSRGLDEQYFGPGTRLTVT.

This clonotype was counted only a few times. In DNA form, the CDR3 reads TGTGCTAGTGGTTTGACCGGGGCCCCCTATGAGACCCAGTACTTC. Encoded protein: CASGLTGAPYETQYF. This rearrangement joins TRBV12-5 to TRBJ2-5; D may be TRBD1 or TRBD2 (5 bases each). V was shortened by 2 bases and J by 5 bases, with 15 bases between the two germline ends. Germline CDR1 reads LGHNT; CDR2 reads FRNRAP. The CDR3 covers 15 residues.

The rearrangement uses TRBV27 and TRBJ2-3; 13 nucleotides match TRBD2. Trimming took 6 bases from V and 0 from J; bases not matched to a gene: 3. Germline V gene sequence: CDR1 MNHEY, CDR2 SMNVEV (reference sequence). The CDR3 has 16 residues. In DNA, the CDR3 is TGTGCCAGCAGACCGACTAGCGGGGGGAGCACAGATACGCAGTATTTT. Encoded protein: CASRPTSGGSTDTQYF.

This clonotype has a count of ten or more. V is TRBV6-2 or TRBV6-3 and J is TRBJ2-1; possible D gene TRBD2, 5 bases. V shed 7 bases and J shed 8 bases, with 12 bases lying between them. Germline-derived CDR1 and CDR2 are MNHEY and SVGEGT. The CDR3 runs to 12 residues. CDR3 sequence (DNA): TGTGCCAGCACACAACTGAGGGATGAGCAGTTCTTC. This gives the protein CASTQLRDEQFF.

The chain is built from TRBV27 and TRBJ2-3; tentative D call: TRBD2 (5 bases). Germline V gene sequence: CDR1 MNHEY, CDR2 SMNVEV (reference sequence). This CDR3 has 13 residues. Between the trimmed V and J ends, which lost 2 bases and 6 bases, there was a span of 9 bases. CDR3 in amino acids: CASSLRWEDTQYF. CDR3 DNA sequence: TGTGCCAGCAGTTTACGTTGGGAGGATACGCAGTATTTT.

This chain joins TRBV7-2 and TRBJ2-1, with TRBD1 as a possible D gene (6 bases). The CDR3 runs 16 residues. Germline V gene sequence: CDR1 SGHTA, CDR2 FQGNSA. V lost 5 bases to trimming and J lost 1 base, with 15 bases between them. This chain's CDR3 is CASSLYRVGSYNEQFF. In nucleotides, the CDR3 is TGTGCCAGCAGCCTTTACAGGGTAGGGTCCTACAATGAGCAGTTCTTC.

A few counts support this clonotype. The chain is built from TRBV4-1 and TRBJ2-5, with a possible D match to TRBD1 (6 bases). With 5 bases removed from V and 1 base from J, the gap between germline ends came to 11 bases. The germline gives CDR1 MGHRA, CDR2 YSYEKL. The CDR3 loop spans 14 amino acids. The CDR3 nucleotides are TGCGCCAGCAGCGTACAGGGTTCCCAAGAGACCCAGTACTTC. As protein: CASSVQGSQETQYF.

This clonotype has a handful of counts. V usage is TRBV7-8 and J usage is TRBJ1-5; TRBD1 matches at 7 bases. The trim removed 0 bases at V and 3 bases at J, leaving 2 bases unmatched. Germline V gene lookup returns CDR1 SGHVS and CDR2 FQNEAQ. CDR3 length: 15 residues. The CDR3: CASSLAGQFNQPQHF. CDR3 nucleotide sequence: TGTGCCAGCAGCTTAGCGGGACAGTTCAATCAGCCCCAGCATTTT.

In its sample, this clonotype was seen a few times. The V gene is TRBV7-2, the J gene TRBJ2-7; D tentatively reads TRBD1 or TRBD2 (5 bases each). The germline gives CDR1 SGHTA, CDR2 FQGNSA. Trimming cost V 3 bases and J 5 bases, with 14 bases left between them. This CDR3 comprises 14 residues. The CDR3 is CASSFLGPENEQYF. CDR3 DNA: TGTGCCAGCAGCTTTCTGGGACCAGAAAACGAGCAGTACTTC.

This clonotype was seen a few times. V usage is TRBV7-3 and J usage is TRBJ2-3; 9 bases align to TRBD2. This CDR3 comprises 17 residues. The V gene end was trimmed by 2 bases and the J gene end by 2 bases; junction bases not matched to a gene: 8. The V gene's germline CDR1 is SGHTA and CDR2 FQGTGA. The CDR3 nucleotides are TGTGCCAGCAGCTTAGCGGGAGGGCCGCTTCCCACAGATACGCAGTATTTT. Translated: CASSLAGGPLPTDTQYF.

The chain uses TRBV30 and TRBJ2-3; D is unresolved. The CDR3 spans 13 residues. Trimming removed 4 bases at V and 4 bases at J, with 12 bases between. The germline V gene encodes CDR1 GTSNPN and CDR2 SVGIG (reference sequence). The CDR3 sequence: CAWKRPGADTQYF. The CDR3 bases are TGTGCCTGGAAACGGCCTGGGGCAGATACGCAGTATTTT.

This clonotype was observed a handful of times. The chain recombines TRBV7-2 with TRBJ2-1; D is ambiguous. Germline lookup yields CDR1 SGHTA and CDR2 FQGNSA. V was trimmed by 3 bases and J by 5 bases, leaving 11 bases between them. This CDR3 comprises 14 residues. The chain's CDR3 is CASSLRSWDNEQFF. Here the CDR3 DNA reads TGTGCCAGCAGCTTGCGGTCGTGGGACAATGAGCAGTTCTTC.

This clonotype appeared many times. V usage is TRBV7-9 and J usage is TRBJ2-1; TRBD2 matches at 7 bases. This CDR3 is built from 16 residues. Germline CDR1 reads SEHNR; CDR2 reads FQNEAQ (reference sequence). J was trimmed by 4 bases and V by 1 base; bases with no gene match: 7. The chain's CDR3 is CASSLVTGGGYNEQFF. CDR3 DNA sequence: TGTGCCAGCAGCTTAGTTACGGGAGGCGGGTACAATGAGCAGTTCTTC.

This clonotype was seen a handful of times. As DNA, the CDR3 is TGTGCCAGCAGTGAAGAATGGAGTGAGCAGTTCTTC. This sequence encodes CASSEEWSEQFF. V and J are TRBV6-1 and TRBJ2-1; D is unclear. In germline, CDR1 is MNHNS, CDR2 SASEGT. This CDR3 is 12 amino acids long. The ends were cut back, 1 base at V and 9 bases at J, with 7 bases in the middle.

A few counts support this clonotype. V is TRBV19 and J is TRBJ1-1; 8 bases line up with TRBD1. Per germline, CDR1 LNHDA and CDR2 SQIVND (reference sequence). The CDR3 runs to 15 residues. Unmatched junction bases numbered 4, after V lost 0 bases and J lost 4 bases. CDR3 bases: TGTGCCAGTAGTATAGATGACAGGGGTGGCACTGAAGCTTTCTTT. Its translation is CASSIDDRGGTEAFF.

This clonotype was counted a few times. The rearrangement links TRBV6-5 to TRBJ2-6, with D unclear. This CDR3 comprises 15 residues. V was trimmed by 0 bases and J by 1 base, leaving 4 bases between them. CDR1 and CDR2 from the germline V gene are MNHEY and SVGAGI. The CDR3 bases are TGTGCCAGCAGTTACTCCCAATCTGGGGCCAACGTCCTGACTTTC. This codes for CASSYSQSGANVLTF.

V gene TRBV15 combines with J gene TRBJ1-5; D is possibly TRBD1 (6 bases). The ends were cut back, 0 bases at V and 6 bases at J, with 15 bases in the middle. Germline V gene lookup returns CDR1 LNHNV and CDR2 YYDKDF (reference sequence). CDR3 length: 16 amino acids. CDR3 nucleotide sequence: TGTGCCACCAGCAGAGATAACAGGGATTGGGCTCAGCCCCAGCATTTT. It specifies CATSRDNRDWAQPQHF.

This clonotype has more than one count but fewer than ten. V usage is TRBV12-3 or TRBV12-4 and J usage is TRBJ2-2; TRBD2 might be the D (6 bases). The germline V and J ends were trimmed by 7 bases and 5 bases, with 14 bases remaining between them. This CDR3 region has 14 residues. Here the CDR3 reads CASTMSGRTGELFF. CDR3 nucleotides: TGTGCCAGCACCATGTCAGGGAGGACCGGGGAGCTGTTTTTT.

This clonotype has ten or more counts. The V and J genes are TRBV4-1 and TRBJ2-1; 8 nucleotides match TRBD2. The germline V gene encodes CDR1 MGHRA and CDR2 YSYEKL. The CDR3 is 18 residues long. V dropped 1 base and J dropped 2; count of bases not matched to a gene: 10. The CDR3 region has the DNA TGCGCCAGCAGCCAAGTCGATATGGGACTAGTGGCCTACAATGAGCAGTTCTTC. Protein sequence: CASSQVDMGLVAYNEQFF.

The chain recombines TRBV7-4 with TRBJ2-5; either TRBD1 or TRBD2 may supply D (5 bases each). Germline V gene sequence: CDR1 SGHVT, CDR2 SQSDAQ. The CDR3 loop spans 14 amino acids. With 9 bases removed from V and 4 bases from J, the gap between germline ends came to 18 bases. The CDR3 DNA is TGTGCCAGATGTGTGTCGGGACGGGGAGAGACCCAGTACTTC. The encoded protein is CARCVSGRGETQYF. The full variable domain, in which reference TRBV7-4 and TRBJ2-5 provide the parts outside the CDR3, is GAGVSQSPRYKVAKRGRDVALRCDSISGHVTLYWYRQTLGQGSEVLTYSQSDAQRDKSGRPSGRFSAERPERSVSTLKIQRTEQGDSAVYLCARCVSGRGETQYFGPGTRLLVL.